These 16 T cell receptor beta chains originate from one sample sequenced in a study of T cell changes during pregnancy in multiple sclerosis. The method was immunoSEQ multiplex PCR; TCRdb's version includes in-frame clones alone and lacks a portion of them. The sample lists under 30,000 clones; 90% were seen once. The sequencing here drew on CD8+ T cells from peripheral blood mononuclear cells, taken in the third trimester of pregnancy. The receptors shown here come from a female donor in good health, enrolled as a control in a pregnancy study.

The V gene is TRBV27, the J gene TRBJ1-2, with no clear D. CDR3 length equals 14 residues. Between the trimmed V and J ends, which lost 9 bases and 2 bases, there was a span of 16 bases. Germline CDR1 reads MNHEY; CDR2 reads SMNVEV (reference sequence). The CDR3 sequence: CASTGGSDNYGYTF. The CDR3 DNA sequence: TGTGCCAGTACCGGAGGGTCCGACAACTATGGCTACACCTTC.

CDR3 coding DNA: TGTGCCAGCAGCTTACTTGCGACTGCTGGAAACACCATATATTTT. The encoded protein is CASSLLATAGNTIYF. The rearrangement links TRBV7-9 to TRBJ1-3; no clear D gene. CDR3 length: 15 residues. V was clipped by 2 bases and J by 2 bases, with 10 bases between them. Germline lookup yields CDR1 SEHNR and CDR2 FQNEAQ (reference sequence).

This clone has just one count. The gene calls are TRBV7-9 and TRBJ2-1; a weak D match, TRBD2 (6 bases). This CDR3 is built from 14 residues. Trimming stripped 4 bases from V and 9 bases from J, with 16 bases between. Germline V gene data show CDR1 as SEHNR and CDR2 as FQNEAQ (reference sequence). The CDR3 spells CASSSEPGEGEQFF. CDR3 nucleotide sequence: TGTGCCAGCAGCTCCGAACCGGGAGAGGGTGAGCAGTTCTTC.

The chain uses TRBV5-1 and TRBJ1-6; 8 nucleotides agree with TRBD1. The V gene's germline CDR1 is SGHRS and CDR2 YFSETQ. The V segment lost 0 bases and the J segment 10 bases; nucleotides outside the gene matches: 6. The CDR3 contains 15 residues. The CDR3 spells CASSLGTGSRSPLHF. Written as DNA, the CDR3 is TGCGCCAGCAGCTTGGGGACAGGGTCACGGTCACCCCTCCACTTT.

This rearrangement joins TRBV7-9 to TRBJ2-1, with D hard to call. CDR3 length equals 16 residues. V lost 5 bases, J lost 8 bases, and 22 bases lay in between. Germline V gene data show CDR1 as SEHNR and CDR2 as FQNEAQ (reference sequence). CDR3 nucleotides: TGTGCCAGCAGCCCCCCGACTCCGATGCCCGACCATGAGCAGTTCTTC. Protein: CASSPPTPMPDHEQFF.

Within the sample, this clone is medium-sized. The chain is built from TRBV19 and TRBJ2-1, with D possibly matching TRBD2 (7 bases). This CDR3 has 13 residues. Germline assignment: CDR1 LNHDA and CDR2 SQIVND (reference sequence). Trimming stripped 7 bases from V and 10 bases from J, with 17 bases between. CDR3 sequence reads: CASTPRGAAEQFF. CDR3 nucleotide sequence: TGTGCCAGTACCCCCCGGGGGGCAGCCGAGCAGTTCTTC.

The V and J genes are TRBV10-3 and TRBJ2-1, with D hard to call. V was cut by 0 bases and J by 5 bases, with 14 bases left in between. The CDR3 has 16 amino acids. CDR1 ENHRY and CDR2 SYGVKD come from the germline V gene. The CDR3 DNA follows: TGTGCCATCAGTGAGTCGTTGCTAGGAGCAAACAATGAGCAGTTCTTC. Translated: CAISESLLGANNEQFF.

V usage is TRBV9 and J usage is TRBJ2-3; D is uncertain. V was cut by 3 bases and J by 2 bases, with 16 bases left in between. The CDR3 loop spans 16 amino acids. Germline V gene data show CDR1 as SGDLS and CDR2 as YYNGEE. CDR3 protein: CASSARMPTATDTQYF. The CDR3 region has the DNA TGTGCCAGCAGCGCGCGGATGCCAACTGCCACAGATACGCAGTATTTT.

This clone showed up just once. This CDR3 is CASSWTGDPNTEAFF. The CDR3 nucleotides read TGTGCCAGCAGTTGGACAGGGGACCCGAACACTGAAGCTTTCTTT. This sequence joins TRBV6-6 and TRBJ1-1; 9 bases line up with TRBD1. The junction had 4 bases not matched to a gene; V was cut back by 4 bases and J by 1 base. The length of the CDR3 is 15 residues. Germline V lookup: CDR1 MNHNY, CDR2 SVGAGI (reference sequence).

The J gene is TRBJ1-2, the V gene TRBV5-5, with unresolved D. The length of the CDR3 is 13 residues. Trimming pared 1 base from V and 7 bases from J, leaving 11 bases between. The V gene's germline CDR1 is SGHKS and CDR2 YYEKEE (reference sequence). The CDR3 region has the DNA TGTGCCAGCAGCTTGACAGAAACCTCTGGCTACACCTTC. Residues: CASSLTETSGYTF.

This chain links TRBV27 with TRBJ2-7; 11 positions match TRBD2. CDR1 MNHEY and CDR2 SMNVEV come from the germline V gene (reference sequence). The trim removed 7 bases at V and 5 bases at J, leaving 4 bases unmatched. The CDR3 loop spans 13 amino acids. The CDR3 sequence: CASIGLAGHEQYF. DNA for the CDR3: TGTGCCAGCATCGGACTAGCGGGCCACGAGCAGTACTTC.

This chain links TRBV6-1 with TRBJ2-2; 7 bases map to TRBD2. The CDR3 extends over 16 amino acids. Trimming took 2 bases from V and 1 from J; bases not matched to a gene: 4. Germline V gene lookup returns CDR1 MNHNS and CDR2 SASEGT. The CDR3 is CASSEQPGGNTGELFF. DNA of the CDR3: TGTGCCAGCAGTGAACAACCGGGAGGGAACACCGGGGAGCTGTTTTTT.

The chain recombines TRBV19 with TRBJ2-1; 8 bases are shared with TRBD2. The ends lost 3 bases at V and 9 bases at J; junction bases unmatched: 4. There are 13 residues in the CDR3. Germline CDR1 is LNHDA and CDR2 is SQIVND (reference sequence). The CDR3 sequence: CASSIGGDGEQFF. CDR3 DNA sequence: TGTGCCAGTAGTATCGGGGGGGACGGTGAGCAGTTCTTC. The complete variable domain, with remaining parts taken from reference TRBV19 and TRBJ2-1, reads DGGITQSPKYLFRKEGQNVTLSCEQNLNHDAMYWYRQDPGQGLRLIYYSQIVNDFQKGDIAEGYSVSREKKESFPLTVTSAQKNPTAFYLCASSIGGDGEQFFGPGTRLTVL.

This clone was seen once. The V call is TRBV19, the J call TRBJ1-1; unclear D gene. Germline values: CDR1 LNHDA, CDR2 SQIVND (reference sequence). Trimming cost V 11 bases and J 1 base, with 11 bases left between them. CDR3 size: 12 residues. CDR3 protein: CASSIGNTEAFF. CDR3 bases: TGTGCCTCCTCGATCGGGAACACTGAAGCTTTCTTT.

The chain employs TRBV11-3 and TRBJ2-1, with 8 bases aligning to TRBD2. The V gene's germline CDR1 is SGHNT and CDR2 YENEEA. There are 20 residues in the CDR3. V shed 2 bases, J shed 2 bases, and the junction held 17 bases outside the gene matches. As DNA, the CDR3 is TGTGCCAGCAGCTTATGGGCTAGCGGGCGACGGGTGGGGGCCTACAATGAGCAGTTCTTC. Its translation: CASSLWASGRRVGAYNEQFF.

The DNA for the CDR3 is TGTGCCAGCAGACCCGGGAAAATGGCCGGGGAGCTGTTTTTT. Protein product: CASRPGKMAGELFF. The chain has TRBV6-5 and TRBJ2-2, with TRBD2 as a possible D gene (5 bases). V was shortened by 6 bases and J by 6 bases, with 14 bases between the two germline ends. Germline V gives CDR1 MNHEY, CDR2 SVGAGI. The CDR3 totals 14 residues.